The rows below give T cell receptor beta chains drawn from one sample of a study of patients and donors after allogeneic stem cell transplantation. From the RT-PCR reads, TCRdb called clonotypes with MiXCR, one entry per CDR3 protein. Of around 27,000 distinct CDR3 sequences listed, 6.5% to 10% were seen once; the top ten hold around 50%. The sequenced sample was blood, either unsorted or a sorted T cell fraction (not recorded which). The receptors were sampled from a human donor who was either an allogeneic HSCT recipient or a stem cell or donor lymphocyte infusion donor (not recorded which). It is not recorded whose cells these are; they may come from a transplant donor. Each CDR3 is given with its conserved first and last residue. A D gene is named only where the DNA matches it firmly. Clone size is stated in some rows and not others, as once, few, many or a class when expanded.

d_gene	abundance	v_gene	j_gene	CDR3aa	CDR3nt
.	many	TRBV12-3/TRBV12-4	TRBJ2-2	CASTRDQGTGVELFF	TGTGCCAGCACCAGGGATCAGGGTACCGGTGTAGAGCTGTTTTTT
.	few	TRBV6-2/TRBV6-3	TRBJ2-7	CASRQVGRPSGSSYEQYF	TGTGCCAGCAGGCAGGTAGGGCGACCGTCAGGGAGCTCCTACGAGCAGTACTTC
TRBD2	.	TRBV5-4	TRBJ2-4	CASSFGTSAAGTDIQYF	TGTGCCAGCAGCTTTGGGACTAGCGCCGCGGGAACGGACATTCAGTACTTC
.	.	TRBV4-2	TRBJ2-3	CASSQEMLTDTQYF	TGTGCCAGCAGCCAAGAAATGCTTACAGATACGCAGTATTTT
TRBD1	many	TRBV5-1	TRBJ1-2	CASSQGQGGGYGYTF	TGCGCCAGCAGCCAGGGACAGGGAGGGGGATATGGCTACACCTTC
.	.	TRBV10-3	TRBJ2-5	CAISPLEGETQYF	TGTGCCATCAGCCCCTTGGAGGGAGAGACCCAGTACTTC
.	many	TRBV3-1	TRBJ1-1	CASSQAPGVAFF	TGTGCCAGCAGCCAAGCCCCAGGGGTAGCTTTCTTT
.	.	TRBV18	TRBJ1-1	CASSPFLGVGTEAFF	TGTGCCAGCTCACCATTCTTGGGTGTGGGCACTGAAGCTTTCTTT
.	many	TRBV7-9	TRBJ2-3	CASSLVTGVTDTQYF	TGTGCCAGCAGCTTAGTCACAGGAGTCACAGATACGCAGTATTTT
.	many	TRBV19	TRBJ2-2	CASSPTGRITGELFF	TGTGCCAGTAGCCCGACAGGTCGCATCACCGGGGAGCTGTTTTTT
TRBD2	few	TRBV20-1	TRBJ2-1	CSAIARAGDSYNEQFF	TGCAGTGCTATCGCCAGGGCGGGAGACTCCTACAATGAGCAGTTCTTC
.	many	TRBV3-1	TRBJ1-1	CASSHGAGVNTEAFF	TGTGCCAGCAGCCACGGTGCGGGAGTGAACACTGAAGCTTTCTTT
TRBD1	many	TRBV6-1	TRBJ1-1	CASSRGRTDTEAFF	TGTGCCAGCAGCAGGGGGCGCACGGACACTGAAGCTTTCTTT
.	few	TRBV7-9	TRBJ1-2	CASSLAVRGRGYTF	TGTGCCAGCAGCTTAGCGGTCAGGGGACGAGGCTACACCTTC
TRBD1	.	TRBV11-3	TRBJ2-7	CASSLTGTAYEQYF	TGTGCCAGCAGCTTGACAGGGACGGCCTACGAGCAGTACTTC
.	many	TRBV4-1	TRBJ2-2	CASSQNRWGTGELFF	TGCGCCAGCAGCCAAAATCGGTGGGGCACCGGGGAGCTGTTTTTT
.	few	TRBV7-9	TRBJ2-3	CASSLSGTDTQYF	TGTGCCAGCAGCTTAAGTGGGACAGATACGCAGTATTTT
.	.	TRBV27	TRBJ2-7	CASSLKGYEQYF	TGTGCCAGCAGTTTGAAGGGCTACGAGCAGTACTTC
.	.	TRBV29-1	TRBJ2-7	CSVGGWSGEQYF	TGCAGCGTTGGGGGGTGGTCGGGGGAGCAGTACTTC
TRBD1	many	TRBV7-9	TRBJ2-7	CASSYRQGAYEQYF	TGTGCCAGCAGCTACCGACAGGGGGCGTACGAGCAGTACTTC
TRBD1	.	TRBV11-3	TRBJ1-3	CASSYGRTGRIGDTIYF	TGTGCCAGCAGCTACGGCCGGACAGGTCGGATAGGCGACACCATATATTTT
TRBD2	many	TRBV10-3	TRBJ2-7	CAISPAGGAYEQYF	TGTGCCATCAGCCCAGCGGGGGGCGCCTACGAGCAGTACTTC
.	medium-sized	TRBV7-2	TRBJ2-1	CASSLLGKGEQFF	TGTGCCAGCAGCTTATTGGGGAAGGGTGAGCAGTTCTTC
.	many	TRBV7-8	TRBJ2-5	CVAGRQGMETQYF	TGTGTCGCGGGGCGGCAGGGCATGGAGACCCAGTACTTC
.	few	TRBV7-9	TRBJ1-1	CASRGAAAEAFF	TGTGCCAGCAGAGGGGCAGCGGCTGAAGCTTTCTTT
.	many	TRBV7-9	TRBJ1-6	CASSLDLRAKRVALHF	TGTGCCAGCAGCCTAGACCTCCGGGCCAAAAGGGTCGCCCTCCACTTT
TRBD1	.	TRBV7-8	TRBJ2-7	CASRLTGAAYEQYF	TGTGCCAGCAGGTTGACAGGGGCGGCTTACGAGCAGTACTTC
TRBD2	.	TRBV6-5	TRBJ2-7	CASSSEAGAAYEQYF	TGTGCCAGCAGTTCCGAAGCGGGAGCGGCCTACGAGCAGTACTTC
.	.	TRBV5-1	TRBJ2-4	CASRLGQGLAKNIQYF	TGCGCCAGCAGATTAGGGCAAGGGCTAGCCAAAAACATTCAGTACTTC
TRBD1	many	TRBV18	TRBJ1-2	CASSQNTLIKTGNYGYTF	TGTGCCAGCTCACAGAACACCCTTATTAAGACAGGGAACTATGGCTACACCTTC
.	.	TRBV7-3	TRBJ2-3	CASSPDWVTDTQYF	TGTGCCAGCAGCCCAGACTGGGTCACAGATACGCAGTATTTT
TRBD2	.	TRBV2	TRBJ2-7	CASSEGASGRSPYEQYF	TGTGCCAGCAGTGAAGGGGCTAGCGGGAGGTCCCCCTACGAGCAGTACTTC
.	many	TRBV4-2	TRBJ2-3	CASSRSEGTGSTDTQYF	TGTGCCAGCAGCCGAAGTGAAGGGACCGGTAGCACAGATACGCAGTATTTT
.	many	TRBV27	TRBJ1-6	CASSFLGSSYNSPLHF	TGTGCCAGCAGTTTCCTAGGTAGCTCCTATAATTCACCCCTCCACTTT
.	many	TRBV4-2	TRBJ2-1	CASSQDSRVLGFTSYNEQFF	TGTGCCAGCAGCCAAGACAGCCGTGTGTTGGGTTTTACCTCCTACAATGAGCAGTTCTTC
.	.	TRBV24-1	TRBJ2-3	CATSDLGVMDTQYF	TGTGCCACCAGTGATTTGGGGGTTATGGATACGCAGTATTTT
.	.	TRBV9	TRBJ2-1	CASSVGRLYNEQFF	TGTGCCAGCAGCGTAGGAAGACTTTACAATGAGCAGTTCTTC
.	few	TRBV4-2	TRBJ2-1	CASSQDGDSSYNEQFF	TGTGCCAGCAGCCAAGACGGGGATAGCTCCTACAATGAGCAGTTCTTC
TRBD1	many	TRBV3-1	TRBJ2-2	CASSHRDRKTGELFF	TGTGCCAGCAGCCACCGGGACAGGAAAACCGGGGAGCTGTTTTTT
.	many	TRBV12-3/TRBV12-4	TRBJ1-1	CASSFRDGTEAFF	TGTGCCAGCAGTTTCAGGGATGGCACTGAAGCTTTCTTT
TRBD2	few	TRBV2	TRBJ2-1	CASSVSGRLWNEQFF	TGTGCCAGCAGTGTTAGCGGGAGACTCTGGAATGAGCAGTTCTTC
.	many	TRBV20-1	TRBJ2-7	CSANAPQSSYEQYF	TGCAGTGCTAACGCCCCCCAGAGCTCCTACGAGCAGTACTTC